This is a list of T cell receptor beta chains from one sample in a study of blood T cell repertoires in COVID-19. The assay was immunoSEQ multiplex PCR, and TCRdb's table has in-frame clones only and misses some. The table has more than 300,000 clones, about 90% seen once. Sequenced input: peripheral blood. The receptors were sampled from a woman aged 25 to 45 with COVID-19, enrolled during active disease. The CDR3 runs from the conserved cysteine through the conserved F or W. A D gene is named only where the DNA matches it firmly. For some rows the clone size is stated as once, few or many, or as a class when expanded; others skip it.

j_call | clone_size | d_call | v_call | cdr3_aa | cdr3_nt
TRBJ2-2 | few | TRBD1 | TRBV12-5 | CASRPGTGGPTGELFF | TGTGCTAGTCGACCCGGGACAGGGGGCCCCACCGGGGAGCTGTTTTTT
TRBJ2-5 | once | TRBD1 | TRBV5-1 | CASSPRQGLAQYF | TGCGCCAGCAGCCCACGACAGGGGTTGGCCCAGTACTTC
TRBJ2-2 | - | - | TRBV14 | CASSQDLGQVAGELFF | TGTGCCAGCAGCCAAGATCTTGGGCAGGTGGCCGGGGAGCTGTTTTTT
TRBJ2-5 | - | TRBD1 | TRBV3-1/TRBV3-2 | CASSRGTGGGQETQYF | TGTGCCAGCAGCCGGGGGACAGGGGGAGGCCAAGAGACCCAGTACTTC
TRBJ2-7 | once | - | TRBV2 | CASRIGQNYEQYF | TGTGCCAGCAGGATCGGACAGAACTACGAGCAGTACTTC
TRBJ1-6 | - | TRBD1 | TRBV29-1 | CSARQGREGSPLHF | TGCAGCGCCCGACAGGGGAGGGAAGGTTCACCCCTCCACTTT
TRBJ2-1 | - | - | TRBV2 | CASNPGGEQFF | TGTGCCAGCAACCCCGGAGGTGAGCAGTTCTTC
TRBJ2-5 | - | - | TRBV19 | CASQGKETQYF | TGTGCATCACAGGGAAAAGAGACCCAGTACTTC
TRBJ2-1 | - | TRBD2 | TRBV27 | CASSSSGGLRYNEQFF | TGTGCCAGCAGTTCTAGCGGGGGTCTCCGTTACAATGAGCAGTTCTTC
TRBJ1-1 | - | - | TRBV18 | CASSPLALNTEAFF | TGTGCCAGCTCACCTCTGGCTTTGAACACTGAAGCTTTCTTT
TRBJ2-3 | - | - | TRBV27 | CASSPGDSTDTQYF | TGTGCCAGCAGTCCCGGGGATAGCACAGATACGCAGTATTTT
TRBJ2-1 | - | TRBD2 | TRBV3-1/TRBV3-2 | CASSPMGLAGGHHNEQFF | TGTGCCAGCAGCCCTATGGGACTAGCGGGGGGACACCACAATGAGCAGTTCTTC
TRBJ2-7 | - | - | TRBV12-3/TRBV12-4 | CASSLRQGSEQYF | TGTGCCAGCAGTTTACGGCAGGGGAGCGAGCAGTACTTC
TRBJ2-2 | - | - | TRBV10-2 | CASRLGTGELFF | TGCGCCAGCAGGCTAGGAACCGGGGAGCTGTTTTTT
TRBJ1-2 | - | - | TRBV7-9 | CASSSRQLGYTF | TGTGCCAGCAGCTCAAGACAGCTAGGCTACACCTTC
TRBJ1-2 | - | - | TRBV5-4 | CASSLAGGRDYGYTF | TGTGCCAGCAGCTTGGCCGGGGGTAGGGACTATGGCTACACCTTC
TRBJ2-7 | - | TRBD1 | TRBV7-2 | CASSSNRGEHEQYF | TGTGCCAGCAGCTCCAACAGGGGGGAACATGAGCAGTACTTC
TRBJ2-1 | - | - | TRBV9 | CASSGGSPNEQFF | TGTGCCAGCAGCGGGGGCTCCCCCAATGAGCAGTTCTTC
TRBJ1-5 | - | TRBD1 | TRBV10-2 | CASRGQGENQPQHF | TGCGCCAGCAGGGGACAGGGAGAAAATCAGCCCCAGCATTTT
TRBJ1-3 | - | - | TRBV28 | CASRGGSSISGNTIYF | TGTGCCAGCAGAGGCGGCAGTTCCATCTCTGGAAACACCATATATTTT
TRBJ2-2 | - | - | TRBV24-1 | CATSDSGVTGELFF | TGTGCCACCAGTGATTCCGGAGTCACCGGGGAGCTGTTTTTT
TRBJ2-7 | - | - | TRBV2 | CASRGPGATYEQYF | TGTGCCAGCAGGGGACCAGGGGCTACCTACGAGCAGTACTTC
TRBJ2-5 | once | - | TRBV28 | CASSLQEGGAETQYF | TGTGCCAGCAGTTTACAGGAAGGGGGTGCGGAGACCCAGTACTTC
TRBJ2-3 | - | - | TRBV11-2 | CASSDHIWGSMSQDTQYF | TGTGCCAGCAGCGACCATATTTGGGGCTCAATGAGTCAAGATACGCAGTATTTT
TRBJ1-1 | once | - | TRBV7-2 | CASSLHAGSDTEAFF | TGTGCCAGCAGCTTGCACGCCGGGTCGGACACTGAAGCTTTCTTT
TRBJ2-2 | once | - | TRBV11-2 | CASSLLAANTGELFF | TGTGCCAGCAGCCTCTTAGCTGCGAACACCGGGGAGCTGTTTTTT
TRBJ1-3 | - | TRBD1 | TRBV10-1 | CASSEDLGTGRSGNTIYF | TGCGCCAGCAGTGAAGATTTGGGGACAGGACGGTCTGGAAACACCATATATTTT
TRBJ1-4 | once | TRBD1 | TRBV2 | CASRGQGPEKLFF | TGTGCCAGCAGGGGACAGGGGCCTGAAAAACTGTTTTTT
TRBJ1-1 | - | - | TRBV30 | CAWKKGGIEAFF | TGTGCCTGGAAAAAAGGGGGTATTGAAGCTTTCTTT
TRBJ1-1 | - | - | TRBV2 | CASSVTRNTEAFF | TGTGCCAGCAGTGTTACAAGGAACACTGAAGCTTTCTTT
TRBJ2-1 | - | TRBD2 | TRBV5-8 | CASSLYDSGGEQFF | TGTGCCAGCAGCTTGTATGACTCCGGGGGGGAGCAGTTCTTC
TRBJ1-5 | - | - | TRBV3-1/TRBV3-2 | CASGGASNQPQHF | TGTGCCAGCGGTGGGGCCAGCAATCAGCCCCAGCATTTT
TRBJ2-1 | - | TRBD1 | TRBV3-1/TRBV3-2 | CASRKTGGNEQFF | TGTGCCAGCAGGAAAACAGGGGGCAATGAGCAGTTCTTC
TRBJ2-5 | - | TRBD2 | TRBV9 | CASSVGGGGAVRETQYF | TGTGCCAGCAGCGTAGGTGGCGGGGGGGCCGTTAGGGAGACCCAGTACTTC
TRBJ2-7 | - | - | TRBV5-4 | CASSLEDSTYEQYF | TGTGCCAGCAGCTTGGAGGACAGTACATACGAGCAGTACTTC
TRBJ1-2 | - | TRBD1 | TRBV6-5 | CASSKDRGAGYTF | TGTGCCAGCAGTAAGGACAGGGGAGCTGGCTACACCTTC